The clone carrying this T cell receptor beta chain was detected only a few times. Its antigen remains unknown. The data originate from a study of blood T cells in healthy people across ages. Across the study: About one barcoded beta molecule per two T cells was the capture yield of template switching. Study conclusions and caveats: Any changes in expanded clonotypes were possibly confounded, as donor CMV status remained unknown. It was held that diversity estimates obtained from one million T cells represented underestimates.

Sample-barcoded 5' priming and a J-beta primer mix drove a second PCR of roughly 6 to 12 cycles. TCRdb ran MiXCR on the 5' RACE reads and lists one entry per CDR3 protein. The table includes about 620,000 distinct CDR3 sequences, roughly 21% detected once. The germline V and J ends were trimmed by 6 bases and 3 bases, with 21 bases remaining between them. CDR1 is SEHNR and CDR2 is FQNEAQ in the germline V gene (reference sequence). There are 17 residues in the CDR3. The chain recombines TRBV7-9 with TRBJ2-1; possible D gene TRBD2, 6 bases. The source of this sequence is an older man in good health. The sequencing sample was made of blood. The CDR3 spells CASSSTRLVGGYNEQFF. The CDR3 nucleotides are TGTGCCAGCAGTTCCACTAGACTAGTGGGAGGCTACAATGAGCAGTTCTTC.